This TCR beta chain was identified in a study of T cell responses to AZD1222 COVID-19 vaccine. V lost 7 bases and J lost 4, with 9 bases in between. The CDR3 is 12 residues long. Sequencing used immunoSEQ multiplex PCR; TCRdb keeps in-frame clones, though not all of them. The sample comprises 80,000 or so clones, 70% to 90% of which are singletons, and roughly 1.6% rests with the top ten. Sequenced here: peripheral blood, sampled on day 0 of AZD1222 vaccination. The sequence was collected from an adult in good health. The chain employs TRBV12-3 or TRBV12-4 and TRBJ2-3, with a weak D call TRBD2 (5 bases). The CDR3 protein is CASTPLADTQYF. The DNA for the CDR3 is TGTGCCAGCACTCCACTAGCAGATACGCAGTATTTT.